This record looks at one T cell receptor (beta chain) sequence and its context. Its antigen is not identified. Using immunoSEQ multiplex PCR, the repertoire was profiled, and TCRdb retains in-frame clones only, with some absent. The sample contains hundreds of thousands of clones, roughly nine tenths of which appear only once. Germline V gene lookup returns CDR1 LGHDT and CDR2 YNNKEL (reference sequence). This CDR3 is 17 amino acids long. V was shortened by 0 bases and J by 7 bases, with 21 bases between the two germline ends. The sample comes from a study of Ad26.COV2.S vaccination and SARS-CoV-2 variants. Study-level findings and limits: Analytic work on TCR breadth and depth might have understated the full extent of total T cell responses. The study found similar non-spike TCR breadth in vaccine and placebo recipients.

Sample: peripheral blood, taken after recovery from COVID-19. The sequence came from a human donor who had recovered from COVID-19. This chain uses TRBV3-1 (or the pseudogene TRBV3-2) with TRBJ1-2; D uncertain. CDR3 nucleotide sequence: TGTGCCAGCAGCCAAGATTTCGTTCTAGGCAGCGCTAGTGGCTACACCTTC. This translates into CASSQDFVLGSASGYTF.